Listed below are T cell receptor beta chains from one sample, sequenced in a study of technical replicates of blood from a handful of donors. Sequencing used immunoSEQ multiplex PCR; TCRdb keeps in-frame clones, though not all of them. The sample lists 74,000 or so clones, 75% to 95% seen once, with 0.25% to 0.35% in the top ten. Input material: T cells isolated from PBMCs. These receptors were taken from a human donor in good health. The CDR3 runs from the conserved cysteine through the conserved F or W. A D gene is named only where the DNA matches it firmly. A row's size may be missing; if present it is once, few, many or a size class.

TRBJ2-7	TRBV29-1	NA	NA	CSIGRGGNYEQYF	TGCAGCATTGGAAGGGGGGGGAACTACGAGCAGTACTTC
TRBJ2-5	TRBV5-1	NA	TRBD1	CASSLQGQSQETQYF	TGCGCCAGCAGCTTGCAGGGACAGAGCCAAGAGACCCAGTACTTC
TRBJ1-1	TRBV19	NA	NA	CASSWRKGATEAFF	TGTGCCAGTAGTTGGAGGAAGGGAGCGACTGAAGCTTTCTTT
TRBJ1-6	TRBV5-4	NA	NA	CASSMGGQYYNSPLHF	TGTGCCAGCAGTATGGGGGGGCAGTACTATAATTCACCCCTCCACTTT
TRBJ1-6	TRBV6-5	NA	NA	CASSTYGGDSPLHF	TGTGCCAGCAGCACTTACGGGGGAGATTCACCCCTCCACTTT
TRBJ1-1	TRBV5-1	NA	TRBD1	CASSPYRGNTEAFF	TGCGCCAGCAGCCCTTACAGGGGGAACACTGAAGCTTTCTTT
TRBJ2-1	TRBV9	NA	TRBD2	CASSASYTSGRTNEQFF	TGTGCCAGCAGCGCCTCCTATACTAGCGGGAGGACCAATGAGCAGTTCTTC
TRBJ2-3	TRBV6-4	NA	TRBD2	CASSDSSYEGGPDTQYF	TGTGCCAGCAGTGACTCATCTTACGAGGGAGGGCCAGATACGCAGTATTTT
TRBJ2-1	TRBV5-1	NA	NA	CASSTTGSSYNEQFF	TGCGCCAGCAGTACTACAGGGAGCTCCTACAATGAGCAGTTCTTC
TRBJ2-7	TRBV6-1	NA	NA	CASSEMAGVFHEQYF	TGTGCCAGCAGTGAAATGGCAGGGGTTTTCCACGAGCAGTACTTC
TRBJ1-1	TRBV30	NA	NA	CAWSPGTYHGAFF	TGTGCCTGGAGTCCCGGGACTTACCATGGGGCTTTCTTT
TRBJ2-5	TRBV11-3	NA	NA	CASSPTISGGRIQETQYF	TGTGCCAGCAGCCCTACAATCTCCGGAGGACGTATCCAAGAGACCCAGTACTTC
TRBJ1-1	TRBV19	NA	NA	CASTGQSMNTEAFF	TGTGCCAGTACCGGACAGTCGATGAACACTGAAGCTTTCTTT
TRBJ2-1	TRBV9	NA	TRBD2	CASSRDYLLNEQFF	TGTGCCAGCAGTCGGGACTACCTCCTCAATGAGCAGTTCTTC
TRBJ2-7	TRBV5-8	few	NA	CASSLDKRGQAREQYF	TGTGCCAGCAGCTTGGATAAGCGGGGACAGGCGCGCGAGCAGTACTTC
TRBJ2-1	TRBV7-6	NA	NA	CASSPRASGAGEQFF	TGTGCCAGCAGCCCCCGAGCGTCGGGAGCGGGTGAGCAGTTCTTC
TRBJ1-2	TRBV4-1	once	NA	CASSQVRGGDGYTF	TGCGCCAGCAGCCAAGTTAGGGGGGGGGATGGCTACACCTTC
TRBJ1-2	TRBV27	NA	NA	CASSLSRAEANYGYTF	TGTGCCAGCAGTTTGTCACGGGCGGAGGCTAACTATGGCTACACCTTC
TRBJ1-2	TRBV9	NA	TRBD1	CASSVEGTGRYGYTF	TGTGCCAGCAGCGTAGAGGGGACAGGGAGATATGGCTACACCTTC
TRBJ1-5	TRBV19	NA	TRBD1	CASSRGQANSNQPQHF	TGTGCCAGTAGTCGGGGACAGGCGAATAGCAATCAGCCCCAGCATTTT
TRBJ2-2	TRBV5-1	NA	TRBD1	CASSLGGTPGELFF	TGCGCCAGCAGCTTAGGGGGCACCCCCGGGGAGCTGTTTTTT
TRBJ2-7	TRBV5-5	NA	NA	CASSLVGSNEQYF	TGTGCCAGCAGCTTGGTCGGGAGTAACGAGCAGTACTTC
TRBJ2-2	TRBV29-1	NA	TRBD1	CSVRQGATGELFF	TGCAGCGTTAGACAGGGGGCGACCGGGGAGCTGTTTTTT
TRBJ2-5	TRBV5-1	NA	NA	CASSLNSVQETQYF	TGCGCCAGCAGCTTGAACAGTGTTCAAGAGACCCAGTACTTC
TRBJ2-5	TRBV27	NA	NA	CASSPLAGPRETQYF	TGTGCCAGCAGTCCCCTCGCAGGGCCCCGGGAGACCCAGTACTTC
TRBJ2-7	TRBV14	NA	NA	CASSQARGVTYEQYF	TGTGCCAGCAGCCAAGCGCGCGGGGTGACCTACGAGCAGTACTTC
TRBJ2-3	TRBV7-9	NA	TRBD2	CASSIGPGTSGRATDTQYF	TGTGCCAGCAGCATCGGTCCCGGGACTAGCGGGAGGGCGACAGATACGCAGTATTTT
TRBJ1-1	TRBV4-2	NA	NA	CASSQDPGLTEAFF	TGTGCCAGCAGCCAAGACCCAGGGCTTACTGAAGCTTTCTTT
TRBJ2-3	TRBV4-1	NA	TRBD2	CASSRGWERGATDTQYF	TGCGCCAGCAGCCGAGGCTGGGAGCGGGGGGCCACAGATACGCAGTATTTT
TRBJ2-7	TRBV7-6	NA	NA	CASSLSQDTYEQYF	TGTGCCAGCAGCTTATCGCAGGACACCTACGAGCAGTACTTC
TRBJ2-5	TRBV5-1	NA	NA	CASSLDEAETQYF	TGCGCCAGCAGCTTGGATGAGGCAGAGACCCAGTACTTC
TRBJ1-4	TRBV5-1	NA	TRBD1	CASSPLGQFEKLFF	TGCGCCAGCAGCCCGTTGGGACAGTTTGAAAAACTGTTTTTT
TRBJ2-1	TRBV7-3	NA	NA	CASSFSEYNEQFF	TGTGCCAGCAGCTTCTCGGAGTACAATGAGCAGTTCTTC
TRBJ1-2	TRBV6-5	NA	TRBD1	CASSYRTGSNYGYTF	TGTGCCAGCAGTTACAGGACAGGATCGAACTATGGCTACACCTTC
TRBJ1-1	TRBV5-6	NA	NA	CASSLTGLLNTEAFF	TGTGCCAGCAGCCTTACGGGACTCCTGAACACTGAAGCTTTCTTT
TRBJ2-2	TRBV5-1	NA	NA	CASSLDHLSAGELFF	TGCGCCAGCAGCTTGGACCACCTGAGCGCCGGGGAGCTGTTTTTT
TRBJ2-7	TRBV6-5	NA	NA	CASSLGGNSYEQYF	TGTGCCAGCAGTCTTGGCGGGAACTCCTACGAGCAGTACTTC
TRBJ1-2	TRBV30	NA	NA	CAWSAGEGISGYTF	TGTGCCTGGAGTGCTGGGGAGGGGATCAGTGGCTACACCTTC
TRBJ1-5	TRBV19	NA	NA	CASSRTASQPQHF	TGTGCCAGTAGTAGGACAGCCAGTCAGCCCCAGCATTTT